Reported below is one T cell receptor (beta chain). The antigen is undetermined. This sample stems from a study of shared clonotypes between healthy human individuals. Naive CD4+ cells were CD45RA-selected; the remaining cells were memory. An approximately 220 ng quantity of DNA, tens of thousands of T cell genomes, went into the sorted-subset replicate PCRs. The method was immunoSEQ multiplex PCR; TCRdb's version includes in-frame clones alone and lacks a portion of them. The sample lists 2 million to 2.5 million clones, approximately 95% occurring once. The CDR3 length is 16 residues. V trimming: 2 bases; J trimming: 2 bases; junction bases outside the gene matches: 7. Germline V gene lookup returns CDR1 SGHRS and CDR2 YFSETQ. Study-level results: Sequencing depth was predicted to influence how clonotypes are shared among donors.

V gene TRBV5-1 combines with J gene TRBJ2-7, with 10 bases fitting TRBD2. Specimen: naive CD4+ T cells from PBMCs. As to subset: CD45RA+ positively selected. This TCR was sampled from a man between 18 and 29 years old in good health. Some clones in this sample may be carry-over from other donors' samples. In DNA, the CDR3 is TGCGCCAGCAGCTTCGAGACTAGCGGGCGGACCTACGAGCAGTACTTC. Protein product: CASSFETSGRTYEQYF.